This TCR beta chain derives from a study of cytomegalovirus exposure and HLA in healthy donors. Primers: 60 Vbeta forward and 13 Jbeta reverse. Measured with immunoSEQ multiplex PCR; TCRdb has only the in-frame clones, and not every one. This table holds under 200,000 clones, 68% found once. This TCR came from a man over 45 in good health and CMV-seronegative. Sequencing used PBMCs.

DNA for the CDR3: TGTGCCAGCAGCCTCGCGGACAGCGTAAACGAGCAGTACTTC. This translates into CASSLADSVNEQYF. The chain couples TRBV7-9 to TRBJ2-7, with TRBD1 as a possible D gene (6 bases). V was trimmed by 5 bases and J by 5 bases, leaving 16 bases between them. The germline CDR1 and CDR2 sequences are SEHNR and FQNEAQ (reference sequence). The CDR3 is made up of 14 amino acids.